The TCR beta chain described here comes from a study of cytomegalovirus exposure and HLA in healthy donors. While unrecorded immune exposures were likely, the donors were nominally healthy when sampled. Concerning this clone itself: The target antigen is unknown.

This CDR3 spans 16 amino acids. The V gene end was trimmed by 4 bases and the J gene end by 0 bases; junction bases not matched to a gene: 5. Germline lookup yields CDR1 LNHDA and CDR2 SQIVND (reference sequence). Regarding the study as a whole: Reported findings show TCR beta sequences accurately forecast HLA-A and HLA-B alleles in most subjects.

PCR used 60 Vbeta primers and 13 Jbeta primers. In the source study's methods: Unique TCR beta chains numbered around 80 million in a later analysis, with around 12 million shared. Generated by immunoSEQ multiplex PCR, the TCRdb table keeps only in-frame clones and is missing some. V and J calls and clone size come straight from that table; D and trimming were deduced from the DNA. The sample yields fewer than 250,000 clones, about four fifths seen once. Sequencing was performed on PBMCs. The clonotype originates from a middle-aged man in good health and CMV-seropositive. This sequence joins TRBV19 and TRBJ2-5; 10 bases match TRBD2. The CDR3 nucleotides read TGTGCCAGTAGTACCGGACTAGCGGCAAACCAAGAGACCCAGTACTTC. The encoded protein is CASSTGLAANQETQYF.